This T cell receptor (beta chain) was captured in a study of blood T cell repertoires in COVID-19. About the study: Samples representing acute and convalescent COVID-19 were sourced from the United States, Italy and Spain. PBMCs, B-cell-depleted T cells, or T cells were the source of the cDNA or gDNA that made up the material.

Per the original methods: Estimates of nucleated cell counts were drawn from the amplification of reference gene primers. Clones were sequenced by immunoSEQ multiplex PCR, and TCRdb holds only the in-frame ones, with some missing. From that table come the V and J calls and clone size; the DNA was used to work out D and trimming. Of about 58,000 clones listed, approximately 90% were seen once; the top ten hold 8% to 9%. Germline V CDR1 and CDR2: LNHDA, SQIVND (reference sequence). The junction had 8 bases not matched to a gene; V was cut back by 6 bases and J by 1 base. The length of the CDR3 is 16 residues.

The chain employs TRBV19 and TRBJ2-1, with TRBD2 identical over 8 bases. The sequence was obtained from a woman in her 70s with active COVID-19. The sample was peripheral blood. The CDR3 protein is CASSFYLAGSYNEQFF. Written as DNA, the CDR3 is TGTGCCAGTAGCTTTTATCTAGCGGGTTCCTACAATGAGCAGTTCTTC.